Listed below are T cell receptor beta chains from one sample, sequenced in a study of OX40 agonist ivuxolimab in advanced cancers. Only in-frame clones appear in the TCRdb table, and some are missing; sequencing was by immunoSEQ multiplex PCR. The table shows about 100,000 clones, with 90% occurring only once. The specimen comprised CD4+ or CD8+ T cells sorted from blood, sampled in a trial of the OX40 agonist ivuxolimab. These receptors were obtained from an adult with an advanced solid tumor such as melanoma, head and neck, liver or kidney cancer. The CDR3 runs from the conserved cysteine through the conserved F or W. D genes are given only for firm matches. Where a row states a size, it is once, few, many or the class of an expanded clone; other rows omit it.

TRBJ2-3,-,TRBV9,-,CASSQDPRTDTQYF,TGTGCCAGCAGTCAAGACCCGCGCACAGATACGCAGTATTTT
TRBJ1-5,-,TRBV6-5,-,CASSYSTSANQPQHF,TGTGCCAGCAGTTACTCGACCAGCGCCAATCAGCCCCAGCATTTT
TRBJ1-2,-,TRBV29-1,-,CSVYAGGKGGYTF,TGCAGCGTTTACGCCGGGGGGAAGGGTGGCTACACCTTC
TRBJ2-1,-,TRBV21-1,-,CASKDSAVIYEQFF,TGTGCCAGCAAAGATTCAGCCGTGATATATGAGCAGTTCTTC
TRBJ2-1,-,TRBV23-1,-,CASSQGDEQFF,TGCGCCAGCAGTCAGGGGGATGAGCAGTTCTTC
TRBJ2-7,-,TRBV7-2,TRBD1,CASSKDRFSSYEQYF,TGTGCCAGCAGCAAGGACAGGTTTTCCTCGTACGAGCAGTACTTC
TRBJ1-1,-,TRBV5-1,-,CASQGGASGAEAFF,TGCGCCAGCCAAGGGGGAGCCTCTGGGGCTGAAGCTTTCTTT
TRBJ2-3,-,TRBV7-9,-,CASSLGSFPPAGDTQYF,TGTGCCAGCAGCTTAGGTAGTTTCCCGCCTGCGGGAGATACGCAGTATTTT
TRBJ2-7,-,TRBV19,TRBD2,CASSMTSGRYEQYF,TGTGCCAGTAGTATGACTAGCGGGAGGTACGAGCAGTACTTC
TRBJ2-3,-,TRBV11-3,TRBD2,CASSPGRGTDTQYF,TGTGCCAGCAGCCCCGGGAGGGGAACCGATACGCAGTATTTT
TRBJ2-3,-,TRBV7-2,-,CASSLLDTDTQYF,TGTGCCAGCAGCTTACTGGACACAGATACGCAGTATTTT
TRBJ2-3,-,TRBV30,-,CAWSGSADTQYF,TGTGCCTGGAGCGGGTCGGCAGATACGCAGTATTTT
TRBJ1-4,-,TRBV28,TRBD1,CASRSPQTFTGATNEKLFF,TGTGCCAGCAGATCCCCTCAGACCTTCACAGGGGCAACTAATGAAAAACTGTTTTTT
TRBJ2-7,-,TRBV4-3,TRBD1,CASSQDPRQGFYEQYF,TGCGCCAGCAGCCAAGATCCGAGACAGGGGTTCTACGAGCAGTACTTC
TRBJ2-5,-,TRBV28,-,CASSLTTIQETQYF,TGTGCCAGCAGTTTAACAACAATACAAGAGACCCAGTACTTC
TRBJ2-5,-,TRBV19,-,CASRRNQETQYF,TGTGCCAGTAGAAGGAATCAAGAGACCCAGTACTTC
TRBJ2-5,-,TRBV2,-,CASSERSGRETQYF,TGTGCCAGCAGTGAACGGAGCGGCAGAGAGACCCAGTACTTC
TRBJ2-6,-,TRBV5-4,-,CVWGSGANVLTF,TGTGTCTGGGGCTCTGGGGCCAACGTCCTGACTTTC
TRBJ2-1,-,TRBV28,TRBD1,CASSGWTGHNEQFF,TGTGCCAGCAGTGGGTGGACAGGGCACAATGAGCAGTTCTTC
TRBJ2-1,-,TRBV14,-,CASSQEMPSFSFGHNEQFF,TGTGCCAGCAGCCAAGAAATGCCGTCTTTTTCCTTCGGACACAATGAGCAGTTCTTC
TRBJ2-7,-,TRBV5-1,-,CASSLGIIRPSIQYEQYF,TGCGCCAGCAGCTTGGGGATAATAAGACCCAGTATCCAATACGAGCAGTACTTC
TRBJ1-1,-,TRBV5-4,TRBD1,CASSVRRGLPRMNTEAFF,TGTGCCAGCAGCGTCCGCAGGGGGCTCCCTCGCATGAACACTGAAGCTTTCTTT
TRBJ2-1,-,TRBV7-9,-,CASSFGKLGVVHNEQFF,TGTGCCAGCAGCTTCGGGAAGCTAGGAGTAGTCCACAATGAGCAGTTCTTC
TRBJ2-1,once,TRBV10-3,TRBD2,CAISGKASGRVGHNEQFF,TGTGCCATCAGTGGTAAGGCTAGCGGGAGGGTCGGCCACAATGAGCAGTTCTTC
TRBJ1-3,once,TRBV10-1,-,CASRVLTGGNTIYF,TGCGCCAGCAGAGTTTTAACAGGAGGTAACACCATATATTTT